The 21 T cell receptor beta chains below were found in one sample sequenced in a study of regulatory T cells in long-lasting Graves disease. Arm-PCR with iRepertoire HTBI primers amplified the CDR3 regions for these TCR beta libraries. TCRdb redid the calling of the multiplex PCR reads with MiXCR, one entry per CDR3 protein. This sample has almost 450,000 distinct CDR3 sequences, with 16% found just once. Time point: newly diagnosed GD, antithyroid drugs for less than 3 months. Preparation of the TCR library used RNA extracted from PBMCs. In addition, the sample was reused for a study of T cells in Graves' hyperthyroidism and ophthalmopathy.

Here the sequenced sample was peripheral blood mononuclear cells (PBMCs), taken at new diagnosis, from a patient treated with antithyroid drugs. The receptor set was obtained from a woman aged 25-40 years with Graves disease.

This clonotype was counted many times. V gene TRBV7-2 combines with J gene TRBJ2-1; D call uncertain. The CDR3 contains 12 residues. V lost 1 base to trimming and J lost 11 bases, with 9 bases between them. Per germline, CDR1 SGHTA and CDR2 FQGNSA. The CDR3 sequence is CASSLGPRQQFF. The CDR3 nucleotides read TGTGCCAGCAGCTTAGGACCGAGGCAGCAGTTCTTC.

A note on this clonotype: One end of the junction is discordant with germline, which a read error may explain. The V and J genes are TRBV4-3 and TRBJ2-7; D might be TRBD1 or TRBD2, each matching 5 bases. The CDR3 length is 16 residues. Germline CDR1 reads LGHNA; CDR2 reads YSLEER. Written as DNA, the CDR3 is TGCGCCAGCAGCCAAGACGGGGCGGATAGCTCCTACGAGCCGTACTTC. This sequence encodes CASSQDGADSSYEPYF.

This clonotype was observed at least ten times. The chain combines TRBV28 with TRBJ2-7; D is possibly TRBD1 (6 bases). The length of the CDR3 is 12 residues. Trimming left V 8 bases short and J 4 bases short, with 12 bases between. The germline V gene has CDR1 MDHEN and CDR2 SYDVKM. The CDR3 region has the DNA TGTGCCAGCCGGGGACACCGATACGAGCAGTACTTC. This sequence encodes CASRGHRYEQYF.

This clonotype was detected many times. J is TRBJ2-7 and V is TRBV20-1; the D gene is possibly TRBD2 (5 bases). Deletions cut 0 bases from V and 2 bases from J, with 8 bases between. Germline V gene data show CDR1 as DFQATT and CDR2 as SNEGSKA (reference sequence). The CDR3 contains 13 residues. For the CDR3, the DNA is TGCAGTGCTAGAGACAGGCGGGCCTACGAGCAGTACTTC. Protein: CSARDRRAYEQYF.

This chain uses TRBV12-3 or TRBV12-4 with TRBJ2-3; perhaps D is TRBD1 or TRBD2 (5 bases each). The CDR3 totals 14 residues. The germline V and J ends were trimmed by 4 bases and 6 bases, with 14 bases remaining between them. The CDR3 sequence is CASSYEAGADTQYF. In DNA form, the CDR3 reads TGTGCCAGCAGTTACGAGGCCGGGGCTGATACGCAGTATTTT.

At least ten counts were recorded for this clonotype. The germline gene is not matched at one end of the junction; a read error may be the cause. The genes are TRBV5-1 and TRBJ2-1; TRBD1 is a possible D gene (6 bases). Germline V gives CDR1 SGHRS, CDR2 YFSETQ. The CDR3 consists of 15 residues. CDR3 sequence reads: CASSLAQGTYNEQFF. In DNA form, the CDR3 reads TGTGCCAGCAGCTTGGCTCAGGGGACCTACAATGAGCAGTTCTTC. Combining the CDR3 with reference TRBV5-1 and TRBJ2-1 gives the whole variable domain KAGVTQTPRYLIKTRGQQVTLSCSPISGHRSVSWYQQTPGQGLQFLFEYFSETQRNKGNFPGRFSGRQFSNSRSEMNVSTLELGDSALYLCASSLAQGTYNEQFFGPGTRLTVL.

This clonotype was seen more than once but under ten times. CDR3 region: CASSESGGGRGRDNEQFF. The CDR3 nucleotides read TGCGCCAGCAGTGAGTCGGGGGGGGGCAGGGGGCGAGACAATGAGCAGTTCTTC. This chain links TRBV10-1 with TRBJ2-1, with a possible D match to TRBD1 (8 bases). The CDR3 loop spans 18 amino acids. The ends were cut back, 0 bases at V and 5 bases at J, with 20 bases in the middle. Germline V CDR1 and CDR2: WNHNN, SYGVQD (reference sequence).

V and J are TRBV7-2 and TRBJ2-5; no definite D call. This CDR3 is built from 12 residues. Germline V gene data show CDR1 as SGHTA and CDR2 as FQGNSA. V lost 5 bases and J 7 bases, leaving 11 bases between the germline ends. The CDR3 nucleotides read TGTGCCAGCAGCCCCTTAATTTGGACCCAGTACTTC. It yields the protein CASSPLIWTQYF. Filled out from reference TRBV7-2 and TRBJ2-5, the complete variable domain reads GAGVSQSPSNKVTEKGKDVELRCDPISGHTALYWYRQSLGQGLEFLIYFQGNSAPDKSGLPSDRFSAERTGGSVSTLTIQRTQQEDSAVYLCASSPLIWTQYFGPGTRLLVL.

The table lists this clonotype with many counts. V and J are TRBV10-3 and TRBJ1-2, with D maybe TRBD1 (6 bases). Trimming cost V 2 bases and J 8 bases, with 12 bases left between them. The V gene's germline CDR1 is ENHRY and CDR2 SYGVKD. This CDR3 is 13 amino acids long. This CDR3 is CAISETQGSGYTF. The CDR3 DNA reads TGTGCCATCAGTGAGACACAGGGATCCGGCTACACCTTC.

The chain links TRBV7-9 to TRBJ2-1; D call uncertain. Germline-derived CDR1 and CDR2 are SEHNR and FQNEAQ (reference sequence). Trimming pared 4 bases from V and 5 bases from J, leaving 12 bases between. The CDR3 loop spans 14 amino acids. CDR3 sequence: CASSSPVGNNEQFF. The CDR3 region has the DNA TGTGCCAGCAGCTCCCCAGTCGGAAACAATGAGCAGTTCTTC.

The chain combines TRBV28 with TRBJ2-7, with no clear D. Germline CDR1 reads MDHEN; CDR2 reads SYDVKM. CDR3 length equals 16 residues. Trimming removed 3 bases at V and 2 bases at J, with 17 bases between. The CDR3 loop is CASSLGSGTFTYEQYF. The CDR3 DNA follows: TGTGCCAGCAGTTTGGGATCGGGCACTTTTACCTACGAGCAGTACTTC.

This clonotype showed up many times. The chain has TRBV20-1 and TRBJ2-7, with 7 positions matching TRBD2. The germline V gene encodes CDR1 DFQATT and CDR2 SNEGSKA (reference sequence). This CDR3 has 13 amino acids. Trimming at V came to 5 bases and at J to 5 bases, leaving 9 bases not matched to a gene. In DNA, the CDR3 is TGCAGTGCTTCGGGACTAATAGGGGACGAGCAGTACTTC. It yields the protein CSASGLIGDEQYF.

Many counts were recorded for this clonotype. This sequence joins TRBV7-9 and TRBJ1-1; tentative D call: TRBD1 (5 bases). The CDR3 runs to 12 residues. The V end was cut by 10 bases, the J end by 0 bases, with 9 bases between. Germline values: CDR1 SEHNR, CDR2 FQNEAQ (reference sequence). The CDR3 sequence is CATGAMNTEAFF. DNA for the CDR3: TGTGCCACCGGGGCTATGAACACTGAAGCTTTCTTT.

This clonotype appeared many times. The chain joins TRBV7-9 to TRBJ2-7; 11 nucleotides agree with TRBD2. The germline CDR1 and CDR2 sequences are SEHNR and FQNEAQ (reference sequence). This CDR3 spans 18 amino acids. The J segment lost 0 bases and the V segment lost 1 base, leaving 8 bases of the junction unmatched. CDR3 loop: CASSLDVLAGEGSYEQYF. CDR3 bases: TGTGCCAGCAGCTTAGATGTACTAGCGGGAGAGGGCTCCTACGAGCAGTACTTC.

In its sample, this clonotype was seen a few times. CDR3 coding DNA: TGTGCCAGCCAGTTTATATCTCGACGGACTAGCGGGAGGGTGAATGAGCAGTTCTTC. Residues: CASQFISRRTSGRVNEQFF. This chain uses TRBV28 with TRBJ2-1; 15 bases are shared with TRBD2. The CDR3 is 19 residues long. V gave up 8 bases and J gave up 7 bases; unmatched junction bases: 18. Germline V gene sequence: CDR1 MDHEN, CDR2 SYDVKM.

This chain uses TRBV7-9 with TRBJ1-1, with D unresolved. V gave up 1 base and J gave up 13 bases, with 16 bases separating them. Per germline, CDR1 SEHNR and CDR2 FQNEAQ (reference sequence). The CDR3 spans 13 residues. Here the CDR3 DNA reads TGTGCCAGCAGCTTAGGAACCAAGGGTGGGGATTTCTTT. Encoded protein: CASSLGTKGGDFF. The entire variable domain, with the rest obtained from reference TRBV7-9 and TRBJ1-1, is as follows: DTGVSQNPRHKITKRGQNVTFRCDPISEHNRLYWYRQTLGQGPEFLTYFQNEAQLEKSRLLSDRFSAERPKGSFSTLEIQRTEQGDSAMYLCASSLGTKGGDFFGQGTRLTVV.

This clonotype was picked up many times. The chain couples TRBV3-1 to TRBJ2-3; D gene unclear. The CDR3 is 15 residues long. Germline lookup yields CDR1 LGHDT and CDR2 YNNKEL (reference sequence). Deletions cut 2 bases from V and 0 bases from J, with 9 bases between. CDR3 bases: TGTGCCAGCAGCCAACAGCGACATAGCACAGATACGCAGTATTTT. This gives the protein CASSQQRHSTDTQYF.

This chain uses TRBV6-9 with TRBJ2-7; a possible D gene is TRBD2 (5 bases). Trimming took off 3 bases at V and 6 bases at J, with 12 bases between the two ends. Germline V gene data show CDR1 as MNHGY and CDR2 as SVAAGI. The CDR3 totals 13 residues. CDR3 in DNA: TGTGCCAGCAGTTACCCCGGGGAGTGCGAGCAGTACTTC. It codes for CASSYPGECEQYF.

This clonotype was found a few times. The genes are TRBV4-3 and TRBJ1-2; D gene unclear. Trimming took off 0 bases at V and 8 bases at J, with 19 bases between the two ends. Germline CDR1 is LGHNA and CDR2 is YSLEER. The CDR3 totals 16 residues. The CDR3 loop reads CASSQDEWRPLGGYTF. In DNA form, the CDR3 reads TGCGCCAGCAGCCAAGATGAATGGCGGCCCCTAGGAGGCTACACCTTC.

This clonotype was detected a few times. V gene TRBV2 combines with J gene TRBJ2-7, with 7 bases aligning to TRBD1. V lost 7 bases to trimming and J lost 7 bases; unmatched junction nucleotides: 10. CDR1 SNHLY and CDR2 FYNNEI come from the germline V gene. The CDR3 totals 13 residues. CDR3 sequence: CASNEGAPGEQYF. CDR3 sequence (DNA): TGTGCCAGCAACGAGGGGGCGCCGGGGGAGCAGTACTTC.

This clonotype came up a few times. The rearrangement uses TRBV5-4 and TRBJ2-1; possibly TRBD2 for D (5 bases). V was trimmed by 3 bases and J by 11 bases, leaving 9 bases between them. The CDR3 covers 11 residues. The germline gives CDR1 SGHNT, CDR2 YYREEE (reference sequence). The CDR3 sequence is CASSSQRQQFF. CDR3 sequence (DNA): TGTGCCAGCAGCTCTCAGCGGCAGCAGTTCTTC.